The clone carrying this TCR beta chain has ten or more counts. Its antigen remains unknown. Volunteers attending a blood bank in Maryland, USA, served as healthy controls. These data belong to a study of neurological immune-mediated disorders. Study-level results: No sharing of CDR3 amino acid sequences was observed among expanded clones across subjects, suggesting private repertoires in all groups.

Per germline, CDR1 MDHEN and CDR2 SYDVKM. CDR3 size: 15 residues. Trimming cost V 1 base and J 0 bases, with 10 bases left between them. Each TCR transcript was tagged with a 10-nucleotide random UMI during 5'RACE. Every sequencing run drew on 15-18 subjects and yielded over 190 million TCR-beta sequences. One entry per CDR3 protein, called by TCRdb with MiXCR from the 5' RACE reads. The sample holds about 53,000 distinct CDR3 sequences, roughly 17% seen once. The sequence was obtained from a man aged 55 to 69 in good health. This rearrangement joins TRBV28 to TRBJ2-7; D may be TRBD1 (6 bases). Source material: PBMCs. The CDR3 DNA reads TGTGCCAGCAGTTTATTAGGACAGAGCTCCTACGAGCAGTACTTC. This codes for CASSLLGQSSYEQYF. Combining the CDR3 with reference TRBV28 and TRBJ2-7 gives the whole variable domain DVKVTQSSRYLVKRTGEKVFLECVQDMDHENMFWYRQDPGLGLRLIYFSYDVKMKEKGDIPEGYSVSREKKERFSLILESASTNQTSMYLCASSLLGQSSYEQYFGPGTRLTVT.